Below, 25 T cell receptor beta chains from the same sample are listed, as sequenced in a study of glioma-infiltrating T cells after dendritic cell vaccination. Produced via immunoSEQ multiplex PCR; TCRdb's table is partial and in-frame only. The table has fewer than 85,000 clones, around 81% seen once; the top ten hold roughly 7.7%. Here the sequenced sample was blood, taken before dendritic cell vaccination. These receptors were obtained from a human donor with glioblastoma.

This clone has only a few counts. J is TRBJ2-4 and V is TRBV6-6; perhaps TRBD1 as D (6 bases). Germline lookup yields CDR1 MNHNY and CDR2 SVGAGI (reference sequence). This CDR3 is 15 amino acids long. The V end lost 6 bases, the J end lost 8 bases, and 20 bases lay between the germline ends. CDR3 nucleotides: TGTGCCAGCAGCCGTCCCGGGACATCGGAGGACATTCAGTACTTC. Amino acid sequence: CASSRPGTSEDIQYF.

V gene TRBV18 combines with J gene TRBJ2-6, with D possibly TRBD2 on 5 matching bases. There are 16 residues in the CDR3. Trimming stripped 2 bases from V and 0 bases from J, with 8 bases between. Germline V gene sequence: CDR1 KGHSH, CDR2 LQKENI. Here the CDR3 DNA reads TGTGCCAGCTCACCATTTGAGGGCTCTGGGGCCAACGTCCTGACTTTC. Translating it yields CASSPFEGSGANVLTF.

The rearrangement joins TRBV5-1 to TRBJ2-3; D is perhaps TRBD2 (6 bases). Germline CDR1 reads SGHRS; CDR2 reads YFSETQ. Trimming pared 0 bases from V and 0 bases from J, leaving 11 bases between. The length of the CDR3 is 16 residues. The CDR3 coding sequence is TGCGCCAGCAGCTTGGACGGGGGACGCAGCACAGATACGCAGTATTTT. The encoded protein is CASSLDGGRSTDTQYF.

Here the CDR3 DNA reads TGTGCCAGCAGCCCTCCCTTCGCTAGCTCCTACGAGCAGTACTTC. Its protein product is CASSPPFASSYEQYF. The chain links TRBV9 to TRBJ2-7, with D hard to call. The CDR3 runs to 15 residues. Germline CDR1 reads SGDLS; CDR2 reads YYNGEE. V dropped 4 bases and J dropped 0 bases, with 14 bases sitting between them.

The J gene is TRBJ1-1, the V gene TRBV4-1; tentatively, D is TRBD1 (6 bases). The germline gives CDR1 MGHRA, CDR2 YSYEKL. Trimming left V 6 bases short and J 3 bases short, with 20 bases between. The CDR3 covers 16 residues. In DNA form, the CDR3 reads TGCGCCAGCAGTCCCCTGGAGCGCAGGGGTCACACTGAAGCTTTCTTT. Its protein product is CASSPLERRGHTEAFF.

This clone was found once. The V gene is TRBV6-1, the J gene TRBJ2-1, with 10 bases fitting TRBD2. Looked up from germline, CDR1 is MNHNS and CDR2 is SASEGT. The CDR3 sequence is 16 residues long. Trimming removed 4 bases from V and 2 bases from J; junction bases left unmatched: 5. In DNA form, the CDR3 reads TGTGCCAGCAGTGGCCTAGCGGGGGATACCTACAATGAGCAGTTCTTC. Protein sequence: CASSGLAGDTYNEQFF.

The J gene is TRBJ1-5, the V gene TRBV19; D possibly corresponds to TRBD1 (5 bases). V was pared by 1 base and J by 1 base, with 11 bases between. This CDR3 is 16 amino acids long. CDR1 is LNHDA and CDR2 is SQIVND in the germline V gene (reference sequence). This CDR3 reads CASSIVGDFSNQPQHF. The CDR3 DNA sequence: TGTGCCAGTAGTATAGTCGGGGACTTCAGCAATCAGCCCCAGCATTTT.

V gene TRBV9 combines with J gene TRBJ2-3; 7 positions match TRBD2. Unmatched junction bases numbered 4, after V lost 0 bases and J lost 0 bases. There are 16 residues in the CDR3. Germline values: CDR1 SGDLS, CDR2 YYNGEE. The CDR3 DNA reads TGTGCCAGCAGCGTAGGTAGTAGCGGGAGCACAGATACGCAGTATTTT. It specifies CASSVGSSGSTDTQYF.

CDR3 region: CAWSSGTAAFF. As DNA, the CDR3 is TGTGCCTGGAGTTCCGGGACAGCGGCTTTCTTT. The chain joins TRBV30 to TRBJ1-1, with 7 bases matching TRBD1. This CDR3 is 11 amino acids long. V shed 2 bases and J 11 bases; nucleotides not matched to a gene: 5. Germline V CDR1 and CDR2: GTSNPN, SVGIG (reference sequence).

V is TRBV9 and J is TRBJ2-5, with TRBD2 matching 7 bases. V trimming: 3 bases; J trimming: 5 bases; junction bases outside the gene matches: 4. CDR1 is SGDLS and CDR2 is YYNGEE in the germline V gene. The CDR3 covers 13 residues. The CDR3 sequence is CASSAPGGETQYF. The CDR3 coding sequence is TGTGCCAGCAGCGCTCCCGGGGGGGAGACCCAGTACTTC.

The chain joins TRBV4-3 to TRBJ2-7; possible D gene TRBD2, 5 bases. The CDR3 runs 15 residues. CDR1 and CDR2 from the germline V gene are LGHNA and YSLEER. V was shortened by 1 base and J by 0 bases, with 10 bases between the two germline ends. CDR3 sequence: CASSQGKGSSYEQYF. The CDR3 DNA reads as TGCGCCAGCAGCCAAGGGAAAGGGAGCTCCTACGAGCAGTACTTC.

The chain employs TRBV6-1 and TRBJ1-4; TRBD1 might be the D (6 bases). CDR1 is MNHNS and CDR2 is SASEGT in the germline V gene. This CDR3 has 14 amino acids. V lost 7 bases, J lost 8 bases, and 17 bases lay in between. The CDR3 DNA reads TGTGCCAGCACCCAAGGGGGGGCCGGAGAAAAACTGTTTTTT. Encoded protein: CASTQGGAGEKLFF.

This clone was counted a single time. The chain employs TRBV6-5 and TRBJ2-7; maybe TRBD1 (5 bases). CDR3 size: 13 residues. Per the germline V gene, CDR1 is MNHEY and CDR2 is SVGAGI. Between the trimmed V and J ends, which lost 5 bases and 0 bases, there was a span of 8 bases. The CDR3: CASSRQRSYEQYF. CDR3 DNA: TGTGCCAGCAGTAGACAGCGCTCCTACGAGCAGTACTTC.

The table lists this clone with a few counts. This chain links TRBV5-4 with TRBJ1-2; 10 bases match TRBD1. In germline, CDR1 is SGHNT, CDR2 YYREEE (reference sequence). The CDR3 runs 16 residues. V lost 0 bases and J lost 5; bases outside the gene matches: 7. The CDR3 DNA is TGTGCCAGCAGCTTGGGGAGGGACAGGGGTCAGTATGGCTACACCTTC. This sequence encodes CASSLGRDRGQYGYTF. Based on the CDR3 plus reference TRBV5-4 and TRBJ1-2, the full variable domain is ETGVTQSPTHLIKTRGQQVTLRCSSQSGHNTVSWYQQALGQGPQFIFQYYREEENGRGNFPPRFSGLQFPNYSSELNVNALELDDSALYLCASSLGRDRGQYGYTFGSGTRLTVV.

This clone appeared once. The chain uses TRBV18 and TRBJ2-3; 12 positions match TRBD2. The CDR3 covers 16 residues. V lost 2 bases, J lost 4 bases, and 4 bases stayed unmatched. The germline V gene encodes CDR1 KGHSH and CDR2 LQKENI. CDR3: CASSPGLAGTSDTQYF. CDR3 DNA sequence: TGTGCCAGCTCACCAGGACTAGCGGGGACCTCAGATACGCAGTATTTT.

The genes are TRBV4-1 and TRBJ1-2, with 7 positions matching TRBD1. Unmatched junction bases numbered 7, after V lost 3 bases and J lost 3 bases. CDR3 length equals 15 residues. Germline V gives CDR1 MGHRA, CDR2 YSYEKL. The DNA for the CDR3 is TGCGCCAGCAGCCATGCAGACAGGGCGGACTATGGCTACACCTTC. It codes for CASSHADRADYGYTF.

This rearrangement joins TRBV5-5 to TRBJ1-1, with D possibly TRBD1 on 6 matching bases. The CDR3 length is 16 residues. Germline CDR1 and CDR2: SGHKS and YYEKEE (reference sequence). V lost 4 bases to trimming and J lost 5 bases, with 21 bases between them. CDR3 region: CASSPYAGGDGTEAFF. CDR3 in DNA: TGTGCCAGCAGCCCCTATGCGGGGGGCGATGGTACTGAAGCTTTCTTT.

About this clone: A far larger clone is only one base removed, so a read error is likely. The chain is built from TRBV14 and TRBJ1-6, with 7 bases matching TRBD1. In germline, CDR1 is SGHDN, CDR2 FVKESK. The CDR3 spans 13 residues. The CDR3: CVSSQTGNSPLHF. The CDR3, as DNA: TGTGTCAGCAGCCAGACAGGGAATTCACCCCTCCACTTT.

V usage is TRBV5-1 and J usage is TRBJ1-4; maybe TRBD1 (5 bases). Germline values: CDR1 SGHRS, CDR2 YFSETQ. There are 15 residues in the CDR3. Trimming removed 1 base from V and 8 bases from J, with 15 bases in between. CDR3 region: CASSLLGRVNEKLFF. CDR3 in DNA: TGCGCCAGCAGCTTGCTGGGCAGGGTTAACGAAAAACTGTTTTTT.

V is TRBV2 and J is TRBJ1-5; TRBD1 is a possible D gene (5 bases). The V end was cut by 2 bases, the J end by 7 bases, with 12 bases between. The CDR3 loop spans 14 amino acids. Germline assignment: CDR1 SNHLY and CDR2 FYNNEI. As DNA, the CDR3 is TGTGCCAGCAGTGAATCGGCAGGGTACCAGCCCCAGCATTTT. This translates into CASSESAGYQPQHF.

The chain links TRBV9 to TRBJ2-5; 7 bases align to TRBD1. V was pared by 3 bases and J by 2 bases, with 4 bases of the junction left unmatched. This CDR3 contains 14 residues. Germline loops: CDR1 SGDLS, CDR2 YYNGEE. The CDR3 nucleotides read TGTGCCAGCAGCGCCGGGACAGCACAAGAGACCCAGTACTTC. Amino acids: CASSAGTAQETQYF.

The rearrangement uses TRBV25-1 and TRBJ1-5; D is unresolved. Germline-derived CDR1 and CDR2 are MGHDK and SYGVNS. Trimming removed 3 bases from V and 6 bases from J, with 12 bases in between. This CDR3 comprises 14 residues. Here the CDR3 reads CASSDRGEGQPQHF. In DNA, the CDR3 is TGTGCCAGCAGTGATCGGGGTGAGGGTCAGCCCCAGCATTTT.

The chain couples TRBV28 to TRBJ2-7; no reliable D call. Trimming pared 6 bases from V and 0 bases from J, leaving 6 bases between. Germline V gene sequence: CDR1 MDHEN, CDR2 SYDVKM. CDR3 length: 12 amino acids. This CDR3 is CASRESSYEQYF. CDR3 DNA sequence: TGTGCCAGCAGAGAGAGCTCCTACGAGCAGTACTTC.

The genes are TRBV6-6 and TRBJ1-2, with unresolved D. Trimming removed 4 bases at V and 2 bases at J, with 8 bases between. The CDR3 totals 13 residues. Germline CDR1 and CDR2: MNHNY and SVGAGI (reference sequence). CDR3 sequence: CASSSSGNYGYTF. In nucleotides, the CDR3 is TGTGCCAGCAGTTCATCGGGGAACTATGGCTACACCTTC.

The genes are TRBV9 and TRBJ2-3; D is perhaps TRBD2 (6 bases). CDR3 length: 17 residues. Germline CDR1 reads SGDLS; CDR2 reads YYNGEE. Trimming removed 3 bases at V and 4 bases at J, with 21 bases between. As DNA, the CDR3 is TGTGCCAGCAGCGAGATCGGGTGGGGACTTACAGCAGATACGCAGTATTTT. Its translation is CASSEIGWGLTADTQYF.